This T cell receptor (beta chain) was documented in a study of radiation and T cells in renal cell carcinoma. There are 14 residues in the CDR3. Trimming cost V 4 bases and J 3 bases, with 14 bases left between them. Germline V gene data show CDR1 as SGHNT and CDR2 as YYREEE (reference sequence). Regarding time point: blood 2 weeks post-SBRT. Noted treatment: 15 Gy SBRT to primary tumor, nephrectomy 4 weeks later. This renal cell carcinoma was of the clear cell type. The repertoire was sequenced with immunoSEQ multiplex PCR; TCRdb's copy has only in-frame clones and lacks some. The sample yields 60,000 to 65,000 clones, around 78% seen once.

This chain uses TRBV5-4 with TRBJ2-7, with unresolved D. The sequence derives from a man aged 60 to 69 with renal cell carcinoma. The input for sequencing was blood, taken from a patient whose treatment included radiotherapy and nephrectomy. The DNA of the CDR3 is TGTGCCAGCAGCCTCCAACGCCCCCTCTACGAGCAGTACGTC. Residues: CASSLQRPLYEQYV.